Described below is a single TCR beta chain sequence and its context. The data belong to a study of control samples from healthy donors and cancer patients. The CDR3 is 15 residues long. Looked up from germline, CDR1 is MDHEN and CDR2 is SYDVKM. Losses at the gene ends were 6 bases for V and 6 bases for J; bases not matched to a gene: 11. The assay was immunoSEQ multiplex PCR, and TCRdb's table has in-frame clones only and misses some. The table has about 77,000 clones, around 92% seen once. This chain connects TRBV28 to TRBJ2-5; 9 bases match TRBD1. The sample comprised blood. The TCR comes from a woman aged 55-69 years in good health. This CDR3 is CASSSQGTGKKTQYF. In DNA, the CDR3 is TGTGCCAGCAGCTCCCAAGGGACAGGGAAGAAGACCCAGTACTTC.